A selection of T cell receptor beta chains follows, all from one sample in a study of long-term antiretroviral therapy in people with HIV. Profiled with immunoSEQ multiplex PCR; TCRdb holds only in-frame clones, not every one. The sample lists 20,000 to 25,000 clones; 88% were seen once. The sequences come from unsorted PBMCs, collected 0.6 years after starting antiretroviral therapy. These receptors all stem from a man in his 60s with HIV. CDR3s include the opening cysteine and the closing phenylalanine or tryptophan. A D gene is named only where the DNA matches it firmly. Not every row has a clone size; where given, it reads once, few, many or a size class.

>-|-|TRBJ1-5|TRBV4-3
TGCGCCAGCAGCCAAGATGCGGGGGTTCAGCCCCAGCATTTT
CASSQDAGVQPQHF
>-|TRBD2|TRBJ2-7|TRBV15
TGTGCCACCAGCACAAGACTAGCGGGAGGTTTTGAGCAGTACTTC
CATSTRLAGGFEQYF
>-|TRBD2|TRBJ2-3|TRBV18
TGTGCCAGCTCACCACCTTCTCGGGGAGGGGATACGCAGTATTTT
CASSPPSRGGDTQYF
>large|-|TRBJ2-7|TRBV19
TGTGCCAGTAGTTGGGGGCTAGCAAGCTCCTACGAGCAGTACTTC
CASSWGLASSYEQYF
>-|-|TRBJ2-6|TRBV2
TGTGCCAGCAGTTTGAGCTCTGGGGCCAACGTCCTGACTTTC
CASSLSSGANVLTF
>-|-|TRBJ2-5|TRBV10-3
TGTGCCATCAGTGGGGTCGAAGGGGAGACCCAGTACTTC
CAISGVEGETQYF
>-|-|TRBJ2-1|TRBV18
TGTGCCAGCTCACCACCGGAGGGGAGCTCCTACAATGAGCAGTTCTTC
CASSPPEGSSYNEQFF
>-|TRBD2|TRBJ2-1|TRBV7-3
TGTGCCAGCAGCCCAACTAGCGGGGCCACCTACAATGAGCAGTTCTTC
CASSPTSGATYNEQFF
>-|-|TRBJ1-1|TRBV14
TGTGCCAGCAGCCCGTCCAGGGGATTGAACACTGAAGCTTTCTTT
CASSPSRGLNTEAFF
>medium-sized|TRBD1|TRBJ1-6|TRBV10-2
TGCGCCAGCAGTGAGAAAGGACAGGGGGCAGTAGGGTTTTCACCCCTCCACTTT
CASSEKGQGAVGFSPLHF
>-|TRBD2|TRBJ2-1|TRBV5-6
TGTGCCAGCAGCTCCGGACTAGCGGGTCTCCATGAGCAGTTCTTC
CASSSGLAGLHEQFF
>-|-|TRBJ1-4|TRBV7-2
TGTGCCAGCAGCTCCCAGGGTTCAACTAATGAAAAACTGTTTTTT
CASSSQGSTNEKLFF
>-|-|TRBJ1-1|TRBV6-4
TGTGCCAGCAGTACTGAAACAGGAGTGGCTTTCTTT
CASSTETGVAFF
>-|TRBD1|TRBJ1-2|TRBV30
TGTGCCTGGAGTGTATCCCGGACAGGGTTAAACTATGGCTACACCTTC
CAWSVSRTGLNYGYTF
>-|-|TRBJ1-2|TRBV11-1
TGTGCCAGCAGCTTAGCCAGAAACTATGGCTACACCTTC
CASSLARNYGYTF
>-|-|TRBJ1-3|TRBV6-5
TGTGCCAGCAGTTCGTACGGATCGCCGTCTGGAAACACCATATATTTT
CASSSYGSPSGNTIYF
>-|-|TRBJ2-3|TRBV5-4
TGTGCCAGCAGCTTGCCCGGAGGGGGAGATACGCAGTATTTT
CASSLPGGGDTQYF
>-|-|TRBJ1-2|TRBV5-1
TGCGCCAGCAGCTTGGAAACAAGCCTCGCCTATGGCTACACCTTC
CASSLETSLAYGYTF
>-|-|TRBJ2-6|TRBV14
TGTGCCAGCAGCCAAGTCGGCCCGATAAACTCTGGGGCCAACGTCCTGACTTTC
CASSQVGPINSGANVLTF
>-|-|TRBJ2-1|TRBV13
TGTGCCAGCAGCTTCGGTCAGGGTGAGCAGTTCTTC
CASSFGQGEQFF
>-|TRBD2|TRBJ2-2|TRBV4-1
TGCGCCAGCAGCCTCCGGGTAGCGGGGACCACCGGGGAGCTGTTTTTT
CASSLRVAGTTGELFF
>once|TRBD2|TRBJ2-3|TRBV5-1
TGCGCCAGCAGCTTCGCGGGAGCGTCCGCAGATACGCAGTATTTT
CASSFAGASADTQYF
>-|-|TRBJ2-7|TRBV18
TGTGCCAGCTCATACGACAGGTATAGGGGCTACGAGCAGTACTTC
CASSYDRYRGYEQYF
>once|-|TRBJ2-7|TRBV10-1
TGCGCCAGCAGTGACGCAGGGGACCTCTCTGGACGGTTCTTCGACGAGCAGTACTTC
CASSDAGDLSGRFFDEQYF
>-|-|TRBJ2-7|TRBV6-1
TGTGCCAGCATTGACAGGTTTGCCTACGAGCAGTACTTC
CASIDRFAYEQYF
>-|TRBD2|TRBJ2-5|TRBV11-2
TGTGCCAGCACCCCGCGGGGGGCCAACTTGGGGGAGACCCAGTACTTC
CASTPRGANLGETQYF
>-|-|TRBJ1-1|TRBV5-3
TGTGCCAGAATCGAGAGGGGGATGAACACTGAAGCTTTCTTT
CARIERGMNTEAFF
>-|-|TRBJ2-7|TRBV27
TGTGCCAGCAGTTTGGGTAGGGGACCCTACGAGCAGTACTTC
CASSLGRGPYEQYF
>-|TRBD1|TRBJ1-2|TRBV4-2
TGTGCCAGCAGTCGTTCAGGGACAGCCTATGGCTACACCTTC
CASSRSGTAYGYTF
>-|-|TRBJ1-1|TRBV27
TGTGCCAGCAGTTTTTCCGTGTCCGCTGAAGCTTTCTTT
CASSFSVSAEAFF
>-|TRBD1|TRBJ2-5|TRBV5-4
TGTGCCAGCAGCGCCCGACCACCGGGACAGGGCGAAGAGACCCAGTACTTC
CASSARPPGQGEETQYF
>-|TRBD2|TRBJ2-3|TRBV4-3
TGCGCCAGCAGCCAAGACGGGGCTAGCGGGGGCGATACGCAGTATTTT
CASSQDGASGGDTQYF
>-|-|TRBJ2-1|TRBV7-3
TGTGCCAGCAGCTTAATGCAGGGAGCCTACAATGAGCAGTTCTTC
CASSLMQGAYNEQFF
>-|-|TRBJ2-3|TRBV7-3
TGTGCCAGCAGCCCGGAGAGGGGCGGGAGCACAGATACGCAGTATTTT
CASSPERGGSTDTQYF